The T cell receptor (beta chain) under discussion was sequenced for a study of prognosis after radiotherapy for stage I lung cancer. Overall study: Ages of the roughly 13 men and 5 or 6 women ranged roughly 53 to 85 years, median about 70.

At each of two time points, roughly 5.8 milliliters of venous blood were taken. This clonotype was counted between two and nine times. Amplicons of TCR beta CDR3 were generated from genomic DNA by two-round multiplex PCR. First-round PCR amplification was performed with primers specific to each TRBV and TRBJ gene. TCRdb reprocessed the multiplex PCR reads with MiXCR, giving one entry per CDR3 protein. The profile shows approximately 13,000 distinct CDR3 sequences, 50% of them singletons. Germline assignment: CDR1 SGHRS and CDR2 YFSETQ. This CDR3 spans 16 amino acids. Trimming took 0 bases from V and 4 from J; bases not matched to a gene: 4.

The chain carries TRBV5-1 and TRBJ2-2, with 9 bases aligning to TRBD2. This clonotype was sampled from a donor aged 50 or older with non-small cell lung cancer. This specimen was PBMCs, taken before or after stereotactic body radiation therapy (not recorded which). CDR3 sequence: CASSLASGIGTGELFF. As DNA, the CDR3 is TGCGCCAGCAGCTTGGCTAGCGGGATTGGCACCGGGGAGCTGTTTTTT.